The rows below give T cell receptor beta chains drawn from one sample of a study of T cells in localized non-small cell lung cancer. The assay was immunoSEQ multiplex PCR, and TCRdb's table has in-frame clones only and misses some. The data contain 70,000 to 95,000 clones, roughly 93% of them singletons. Sequencing used PBMCs, obtained before any cancer treatment. The receptors stem from a woman aged 40-75 years with stage II squamous cell lung carcinoma. CDR3s include the opening cysteine and the closing phenylalanine or tryptophan. D genes are given only for firm matches.

v_call	d_call	j_call	cdr3_aa	cdr3_nt
TRBV5-1	-	TRBJ2-3	CASSLAGGQGLNTDTQYF	TGCGCCAGCAGCTTGGCCGGGGGGCAGGGGCTAAACACAGATACGCAGTATTTT
TRBV7-9	-	TRBJ1-2	CASSSLKGGRGYTF	TGTGCCAGCAGCTCGCTGAAGGGGGGCAGGGGCTACACCTTC
TRBV13	TRBD1	TRBJ1-1	CASSLGGGLNTEAFF	TGTGCCAGCAGCTTAGGAGGGGGCCTAAACACTGAAGCTTTCTTT
TRBV6-6	-	TRBJ2-5	CASSSDRGETQYF	TGTGCCAGCAGTTCCGACAGAGGGGAGACCCAGTACTTC
TRBV7-8	-	TRBJ1-2	CASSLRTEGGYTF	TGTGCCAGCAGCTTAAGGACCGAGGGTGGCTACACCTTC
TRBV6-5	-	TRBJ2-7	CASSYSSESSYEQYF	TGTGCCAGCAGTTACTCTAGCGAAAGCTCCTACGAGCAGTACTTC
TRBV4-1	TRBD2	TRBJ2-1	CASSQAGTSGGDNEQFF	TGCGCCAGCAGCCAAGCTGGGACTAGCGGGGGTGACAATGAGCAGTTCTTC
TRBV27	-	TRBJ2-3	CASSLWGRTDTQYF	TGTGCCAGCAGTTTGTGGGGGAGAACAGATACGCAGTATTTT
TRBV5-1	-	TRBJ2-4	CASSADNNENIQYF	TGCGCCAGCAGCGCGGACAATAACGAAAACATTCAGTACTTC
TRBV6-6	-	TRBJ2-7	CASSYSEFSYEQYF	TGTGCCAGCAGTTACTCCGAATTTTCCTACGAGCAGTACTTC
TRBV7-8	TRBD2	TRBJ2-1	CASSPTWELLAGGLEQFF	TGTGCCAGCAGCCCCACTTGGGAGTTGCTAGCGGGGGGGCTTGAGCAGTTCTTC
TRBV6-5	-	TRBJ1-5	CANLDSGCNQPQHF	TGTGCCAACTTGGACTCGGGGTGCAATCAGCCCCAGCATTTT
TRBV30	TRBD1	TRBJ1-5	CAYTDRSNQPQHF	TGTGCCTACACGGACAGGAGCAATCAGCCCCAGCATTTT
TRBV7-8	-	TRBJ2-3	CASSLGVTSTDTQYF	TGTGCCAGCAGCTTGGGGGTTACTAGCACAGATACGCAGTATTTT
TRBV4-2	TRBD1	TRBJ1-2	CASSQEDRGLNYGYTF	TGTGCCAGCAGCCAGGAAGACAGGGGGCTAAACTATGGCTACACCTTC
TRBV5-4	TRBD1	TRBJ2-6	CASSLTGGPGANVLTF	TGTGCCAGCAGCTTGACAGGGGGTCCTGGGGCCAACGTCCTGACTTTC
TRBV11-3	-	TRBJ2-2	CASSPKGGPNTGELFF	TGTGCCAGCAGCCCTAAAGGAGGGCCGAACACCGGGGAGCTGTTTTTT
TRBV6-1	TRBD2	TRBJ2-7	CASSERPPGLAGVRSNEQYF	TGTGCCAGCAGTGAAAGGCCCCCGGGACTAGCGGGAGTGCGGTCGAACGAGCAGTACTTC
TRBV7-8	-	TRBJ1-3	CASSDRRTSGNTIYF	TGTGCCAGCAGCGACCGCCGCACCTCTGGAAACACCATATATTTT
TRBV11-3	-	TRBJ2-3	CASSRTSLDTQYF	TGTGCCAGCAGCCGGACCAGCCTAGATACGCAGTATTTT
TRBV29-1	-	TRBJ1-1	CSVERQNTEAFF	TGCAGCGTTGAGCGGCAGAACACTGAAGCTTTCTTT